This T cell receptor beta chain was observed in a study of blood T cell repertoires in COVID-19. Study at large: The United States, Italy and Spain supplied acute and convalescent COVID-19 samples.

How the authors handled the data: Nucleated cell number was recorded as an estimate derived from reference gene primer amplification. The protocol was immunoSEQ multiplex PCR, while the TCRdb copy is restricted to in-frame clones and leaves out a portion. D and trimming come from the DNA, and the V and J calls and clone size come from that table. The sample holds 100,000 to 150,000 clones, approximately 92% seen once. This CDR3 has 12 amino acids. The V gene lost 4 bases and the J gene lost 10 bases, with 11 bases spanning the gap. Germline-derived CDR1 and CDR2 are LGHNT and FRNRAP. Material for sequencing was peripheral blood. The rearrangement uses TRBV12-5 and TRBJ2-1, with a possible D match to TRBD1 (5 bases). The receptor was derived from a man between 70 and 80 years old with active or convalescent COVID-19. CDR3 residues: CASGYRQGEQFF. The DNA for the CDR3 is TGTGCTAGTGGTTACCGTCAGGGAGAGCAGTTCTTC.